Included here is one T cell receptor (beta chain) sequence, with context. From germline, CDR1 is SQVTM and CDR2 ANQGSEA. V was trimmed by 6 bases and J by 4 bases, leaving 18 bases between them. CDR3 length equals 14 residues. These data come from a study of blood T cell repertoires in COVID-19. At the level of the study: Samples taken during acute and convalescent COVID-19 were collected in the United States, Italy and Spain. The cDNA or gDNA used as material had been derived from T cells, B-cell-depleted T cells, or PBMCs.

Clones were sequenced by immunoSEQ multiplex PCR, and TCRdb holds only the in-frame ones, with some missing. The sample comprises more than 200,000 clones, around 80% of which are singletons, and 3.5% to 4.5% rests with the top ten. Sequencing used PBMCs or T cells enriched from blood (not recorded which). This receptor was obtained from a young man with acute COVID-19. The rearrangement joins TRBV29-1 to TRBJ1-1, with D perhaps TRBD1 (6 bases). DNA for the CDR3: TGCAGCGTCTTCGAGGGGGAGAGGTCCACTGAAGCTTTCTTT. Protein product: CSVFEGERSTEAFF.